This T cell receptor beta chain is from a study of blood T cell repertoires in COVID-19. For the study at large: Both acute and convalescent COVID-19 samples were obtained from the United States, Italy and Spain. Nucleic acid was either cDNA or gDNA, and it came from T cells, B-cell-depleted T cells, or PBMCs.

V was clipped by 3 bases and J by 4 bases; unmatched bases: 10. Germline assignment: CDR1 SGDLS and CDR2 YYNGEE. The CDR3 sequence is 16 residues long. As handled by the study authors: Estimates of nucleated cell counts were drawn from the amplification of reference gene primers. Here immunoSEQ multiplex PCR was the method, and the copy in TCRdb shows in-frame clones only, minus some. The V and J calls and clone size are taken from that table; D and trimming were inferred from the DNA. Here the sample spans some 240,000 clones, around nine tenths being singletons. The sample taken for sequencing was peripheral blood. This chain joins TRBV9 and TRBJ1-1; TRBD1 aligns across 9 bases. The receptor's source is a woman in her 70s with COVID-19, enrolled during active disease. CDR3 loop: CASSEGDRVSGTEAFF. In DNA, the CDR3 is TGTGCCAGCAGCGAGGGGGACAGGGTGAGCGGCACTGAAGCTTTCTTT.